This TCR beta chain comes out of a study of T cell repertoires in cytomegalovirus infection. Study context: Indicated by public TCR beta signatures were CMV infection and matching HLA type. General study findings and limits: HLA-C-restricted CMV-specific TCR beta clonotypes were dominant in the ex vivo response.

TCRdb recomputed calls from the reads with MiXCR, one row per CDR3 protein. The sample has 300,000 or so distinct CDR3 sequences; 20% to 30% are singletons. V gave up 4 bases and J gave up 0 bases; unmatched junction bases: 5. The CDR3 covers 18 residues. Looked up from germline, CDR1 is MGHRA and CDR2 is YSYEKL. Worth noting for this clonotype: The antigen remains unidentified.

The sequencing input was PBMCs. The V call is TRBV4-1, the J call TRBJ2-3, with TRBD2 matching over 15 bases. The receptor was derived from a human donor in good health (CMV status not recorded). Some clones in this sample may be carry-over from other donors' samples. The CDR3: CASSLGTSGRPSTDTQYF. Here the CDR3 DNA reads TGCGCCAGCAGCCTCGGGACTAGCGGGAGGCCTAGCACAGATACGCAGTATTTT.